These T cell receptor beta chains were read from a single sample in a study of T-cell memory formation after mild COVID-19. TCRdb re-derived calls from the 5' RACE reads in MiXCR, one entry per CDR3 protein. The sample lists 450,000 to 700,000 distinct CDR3 sequences; over 15% were seen once. The material sequenced was PBMCs or a T cell subset sorted from them (not recorded which). Receptors were obtained from an adult woman who had mild COVID-19 (a few samples of this study predate the infection). Cell type and time point are not known. CDR3s include the opening cysteine and the closing phenylalanine or tryptophan.

v_gene,CDR3aa
TRBV5-1,CASSVGGQVKTQYF
TRBV20-1,CSARDRTLSYEQYF
TRBV2,CASSRPATNEKLFF
TRBV6-5,CASSYGSQGHNSPLHF
TRBV19,CASSIARNTEAFF
TRBV2,CASRPQGKPGQPQHF
TRBV5-6,CASSFYNGAPKQFF
TRBV12-3/TRBV12-4,CASAASSTDTQYF
TRBV3-1,CASSQTPGVDSIF
TRBV29-1,CSVEYSSGSYEQYF
TRBV7-2,CASSSRTGKLHEQYF
TRBV7-9,CASSWTGLEGTETQYF
TRBV20-1,CSARDRQDSRLGEQYF
TRBV11-3,CASSLASHTQETQYF
TRBV27,CASSLVEHTDTQYF
TRBV12-3/TRBV12-4,CASRPGRTGKGDTEAFF
TRBV7-9,CASQPGQGAYTEAFF
TRBV7-3,CASSMTGGIQETQYF
TRBV3-1,CASSQGLPSNQPQHF
TRBV12-3/TRBV12-4,CASSIRGNEQFF
TRBV7-2,CASSSSPRDNEKLFF
TRBV9,CASSPQGRVLAGGNSSYNEQFF
TRBV5-4,CASSLAESNPSVDTGELFF
TRBV10-3,CAISDGQRAANTGELFF
TRBV15,CATSKTSGYSPLHF
TRBV12-3/TRBV12-4,CASRKDGPSYEQYF
TRBV18,CASSPNPPTGANSYEQYF
TRBV4-1,CASSQEGGSRETQYF
TRBV4-3,CASSQARLAGNEQFF
TRBV2,CASTGGRTEAFF
TRBV12-3/TRBV12-4,CASSSWGGGFGQETQYF
TRBV7-2,CASSLEPQGLAFF
TRBV10-3,CAIGPRGAGNTEAFF
TRBV20-1,CSARGGSGASYNEQFF
TRBV4-2,CASSQEFSGSTEAFF
TRBV28,CASSPAQASGANVLTF
TRBV24-1,CATSDLAGVGYNEQFF
TRBV30,CAWTIGAGRAFF
TRBV4-1,CASSPGELLTGELFF
TRBV5-1,CASSLAEHTRRGELFF
TRBV7-6,CASSFPRTGPNANTGELFF
TRBV7-3,CASSLTRSSDEQYF
TRBV27,CASRTQGYEQYF
TRBV2,CASISPDRPSADTQYF
TRBV7-9,CASPGGEEKAFF
TRBV7-2,CASSPGVARDTQYF
TRBV11-2,CASSLGGWVPNTEAFF